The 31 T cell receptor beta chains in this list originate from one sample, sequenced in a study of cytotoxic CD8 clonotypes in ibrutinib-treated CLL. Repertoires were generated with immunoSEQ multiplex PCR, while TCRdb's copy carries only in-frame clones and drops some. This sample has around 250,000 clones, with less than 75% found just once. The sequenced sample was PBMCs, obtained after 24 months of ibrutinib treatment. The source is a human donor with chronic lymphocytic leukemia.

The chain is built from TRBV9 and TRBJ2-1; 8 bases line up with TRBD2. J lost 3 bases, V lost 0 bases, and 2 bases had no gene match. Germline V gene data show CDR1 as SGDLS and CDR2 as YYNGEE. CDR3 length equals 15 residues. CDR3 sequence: CASSVVTSGYNEQFF. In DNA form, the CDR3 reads TGTGCCAGCAGCGTAGTAACTAGCGGCTACAATGAGCAGTTCTTC.

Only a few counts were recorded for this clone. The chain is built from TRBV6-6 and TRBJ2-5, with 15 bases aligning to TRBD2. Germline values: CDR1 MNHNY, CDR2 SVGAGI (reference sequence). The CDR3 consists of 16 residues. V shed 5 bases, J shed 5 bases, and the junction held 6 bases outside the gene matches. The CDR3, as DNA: TGTGCCAGCAGTCGGACTAGCGGGAGGGCAGGGGAGACCCAGTACTTC. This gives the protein CASSRTSGRAGETQYF.

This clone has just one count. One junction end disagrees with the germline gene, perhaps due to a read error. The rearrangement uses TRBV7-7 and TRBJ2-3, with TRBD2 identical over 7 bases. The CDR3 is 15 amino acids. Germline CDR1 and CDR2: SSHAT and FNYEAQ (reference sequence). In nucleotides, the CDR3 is TGTGCTAGCAGCTTAGACGGGAGGAGCGGAGATACGCAGTATTTT. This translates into CASSLDGRSGDTQYF.

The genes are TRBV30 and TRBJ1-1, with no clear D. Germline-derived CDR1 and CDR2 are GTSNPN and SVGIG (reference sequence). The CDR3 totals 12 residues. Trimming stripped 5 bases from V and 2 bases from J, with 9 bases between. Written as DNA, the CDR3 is TGTGCCTGGCGAAGATTAAACACTGAAGCTTTCTTT. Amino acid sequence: CAWRRLNTEAFF.

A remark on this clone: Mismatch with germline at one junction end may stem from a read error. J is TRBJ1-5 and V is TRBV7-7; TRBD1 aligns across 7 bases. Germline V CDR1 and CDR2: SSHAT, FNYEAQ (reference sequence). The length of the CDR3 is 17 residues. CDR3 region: CASSLAGQEENNQPQHF. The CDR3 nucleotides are TGTGCTAGCAGCTTAGCCGGACAGGAGGAAAACAATCAGCCCCAGCATTTT.

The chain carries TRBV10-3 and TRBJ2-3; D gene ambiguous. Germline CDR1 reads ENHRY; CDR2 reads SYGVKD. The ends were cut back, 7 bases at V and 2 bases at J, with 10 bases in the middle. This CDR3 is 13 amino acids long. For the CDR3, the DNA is TGTGCCATCAAAGAAAGGGACACAGATACGCAGTATTTT. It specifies CAIKERDTDTQYF.

In DNA form, the CDR3 reads TGCGCCAGCAGCTCCGGGGAGTTGTTCAACGAGCAGTACTTC. It specifies CASSSGELFNEQYF. The chain combines TRBV5-1 with TRBJ2-7; TRBD2 might be the D (5 bases). V was trimmed by 3 bases and J by 5 bases, leaving 15 bases between them. This CDR3 spans 14 amino acids. CDR1 SGHRS and CDR2 YFSETQ come from the germline V gene.

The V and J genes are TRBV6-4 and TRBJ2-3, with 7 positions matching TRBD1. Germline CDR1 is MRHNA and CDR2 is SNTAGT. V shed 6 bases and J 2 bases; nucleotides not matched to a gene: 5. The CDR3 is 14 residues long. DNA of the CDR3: TGTGCCAGCAGGGCCGGGACAGCCACAGATACGCAGTATTTT. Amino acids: CASRAGTATDTQYF.

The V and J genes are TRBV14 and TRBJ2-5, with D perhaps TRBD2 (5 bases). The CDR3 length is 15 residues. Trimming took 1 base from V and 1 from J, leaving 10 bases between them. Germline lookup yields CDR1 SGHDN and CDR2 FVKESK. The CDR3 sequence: CASSQVQAVQETQYF. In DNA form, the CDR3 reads TGTGCCAGCAGCCAAGTCCAAGCGGTCCAAGAGACCCAGTACTTC.

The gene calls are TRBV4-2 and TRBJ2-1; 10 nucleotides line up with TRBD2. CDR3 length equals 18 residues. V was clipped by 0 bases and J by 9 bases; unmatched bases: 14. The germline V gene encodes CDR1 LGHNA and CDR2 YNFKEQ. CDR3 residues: CASSQDGKSGRAVGEQFF. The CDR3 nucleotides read TGTGCCAGCAGCCAAGACGGCAAAAGCGGGAGGGCCGTGGGTGAGCAGTTCTTC.

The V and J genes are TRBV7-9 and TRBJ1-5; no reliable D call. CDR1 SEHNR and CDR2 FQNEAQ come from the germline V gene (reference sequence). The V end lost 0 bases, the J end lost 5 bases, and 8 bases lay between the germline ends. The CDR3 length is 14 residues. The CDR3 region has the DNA TGTGCCAGCAGCTTAGCGCCAGGAGATCAGCCCCAGCATTTT. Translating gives CASSLAPGDQPQHF. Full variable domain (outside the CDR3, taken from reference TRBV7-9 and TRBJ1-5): DTGVSQNPRHKITKRGQNVTFRCDPISEHNRLYWYRQTLGQGPEFLTYFQNEAQLEKSRLLSDRFSAERPKGSFSTLEIQRTEQGDSAMYLCASSLAPGDQPQHFGDGTRLSIL.

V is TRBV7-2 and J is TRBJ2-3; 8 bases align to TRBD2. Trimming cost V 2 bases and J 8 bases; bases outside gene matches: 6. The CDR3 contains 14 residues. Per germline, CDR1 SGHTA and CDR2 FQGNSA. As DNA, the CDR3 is TGTGCCAGCAGCTTAAGGCGGGGGGATGTTACGCAGTATTTT. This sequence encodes CASSLRRGDVTQYF.

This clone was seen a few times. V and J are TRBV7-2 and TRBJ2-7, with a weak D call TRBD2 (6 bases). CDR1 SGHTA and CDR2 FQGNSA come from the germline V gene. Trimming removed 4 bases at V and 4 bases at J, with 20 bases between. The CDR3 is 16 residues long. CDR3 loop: CASSSLGQIGGYEQYF. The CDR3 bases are TGTGCCAGCAGCTCCCTAGGTCAGATCGGGGGATACGAGCAGTACTTC.

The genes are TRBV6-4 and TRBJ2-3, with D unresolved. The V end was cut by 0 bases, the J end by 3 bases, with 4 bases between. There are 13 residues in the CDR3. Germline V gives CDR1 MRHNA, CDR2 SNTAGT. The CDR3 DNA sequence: TGTGCCAGCAGTGACTCGCTTACAGATACGCAGTATTTT. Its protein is CASSDSLTDTQYF.

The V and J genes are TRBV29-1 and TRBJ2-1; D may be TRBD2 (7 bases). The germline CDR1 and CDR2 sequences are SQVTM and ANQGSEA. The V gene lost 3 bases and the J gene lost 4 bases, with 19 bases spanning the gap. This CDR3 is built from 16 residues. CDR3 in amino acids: CSVDPQRGGNYNEQFF. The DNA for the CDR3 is TGCAGCGTTGATCCCCAAAGGGGGGGGAATTACAATGAGCAGTTCTTC.

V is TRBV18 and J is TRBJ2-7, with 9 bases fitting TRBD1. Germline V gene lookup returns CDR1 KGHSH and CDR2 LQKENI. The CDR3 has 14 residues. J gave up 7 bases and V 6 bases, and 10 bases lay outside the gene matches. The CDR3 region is CASSRDRDLREQYF. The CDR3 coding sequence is TGTGCCAGCTCCCGGGACAGGGATTTGAGGGAGCAGTACTTC.

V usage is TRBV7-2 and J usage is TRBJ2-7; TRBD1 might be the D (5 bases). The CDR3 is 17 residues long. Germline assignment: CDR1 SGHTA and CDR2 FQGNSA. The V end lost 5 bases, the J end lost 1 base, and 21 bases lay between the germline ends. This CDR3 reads CASSLRQPFLGSYEQYF. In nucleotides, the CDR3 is TGTGCCAGCAGCCTAAGACAGCCCTTTTTGGGATCCTACGAGCAGTACTTC.

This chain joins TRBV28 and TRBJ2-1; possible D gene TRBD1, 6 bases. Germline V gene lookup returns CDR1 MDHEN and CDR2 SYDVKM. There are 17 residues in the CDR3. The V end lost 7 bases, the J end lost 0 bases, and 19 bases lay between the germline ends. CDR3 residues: CASTLPQGRSSYNEQFF. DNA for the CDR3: TGTGCCAGCACTCTCCCCCAGGGGCGTAGCTCCTACAATGAGCAGTTCTTC.

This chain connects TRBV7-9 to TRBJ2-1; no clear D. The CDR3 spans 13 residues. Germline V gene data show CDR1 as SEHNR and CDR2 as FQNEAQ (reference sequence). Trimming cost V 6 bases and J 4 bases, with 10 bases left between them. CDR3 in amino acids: CASSRATYNEQFF. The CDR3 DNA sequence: TGTGCCAGCAGTCGGGCCACATACAATGAGCAGTTCTTC. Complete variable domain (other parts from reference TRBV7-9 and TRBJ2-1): DTGVSQNPRHKITKRGQNVTFRCDPISEHNRLYWYRQTLGQGPEFLTYFQNEAQLEKSRLLSDRFSAERPKGSFSTLEIQRTEQGDSAMYLCASSRATYNEQFFGPGTRLTVL.

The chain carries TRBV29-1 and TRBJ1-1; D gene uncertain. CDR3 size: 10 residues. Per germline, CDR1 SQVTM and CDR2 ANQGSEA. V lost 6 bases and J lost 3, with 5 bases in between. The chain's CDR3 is CSVDYTEAFF. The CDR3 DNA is TGCAGCGTCGATTACACTGAAGCTTTCTTT.

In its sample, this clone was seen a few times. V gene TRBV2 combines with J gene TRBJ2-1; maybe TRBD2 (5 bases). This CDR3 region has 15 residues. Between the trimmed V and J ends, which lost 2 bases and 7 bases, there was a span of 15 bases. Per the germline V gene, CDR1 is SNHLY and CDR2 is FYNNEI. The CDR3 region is CASSETVARANEQFF. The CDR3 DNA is TGTGCCAGCAGTGAAACGGTAGCGCGGGCGAATGAGCAGTTCTTC.

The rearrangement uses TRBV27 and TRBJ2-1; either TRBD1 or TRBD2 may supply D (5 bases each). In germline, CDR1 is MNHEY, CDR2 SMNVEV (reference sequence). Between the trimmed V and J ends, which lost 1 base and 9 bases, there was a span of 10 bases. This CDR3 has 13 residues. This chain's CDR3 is CASSLLGESEQFF. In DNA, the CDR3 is TGTGCCAGCAGTTTATTGGGGGAGAGTGAGCAGTTCTTC.

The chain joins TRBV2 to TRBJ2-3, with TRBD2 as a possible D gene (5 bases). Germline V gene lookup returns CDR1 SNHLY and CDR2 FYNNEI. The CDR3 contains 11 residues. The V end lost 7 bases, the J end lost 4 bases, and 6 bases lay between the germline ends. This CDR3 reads CASKGADTQYF. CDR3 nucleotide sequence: TGTGCCAGCAAGGGAGCAGATACGCAGTATTTT.

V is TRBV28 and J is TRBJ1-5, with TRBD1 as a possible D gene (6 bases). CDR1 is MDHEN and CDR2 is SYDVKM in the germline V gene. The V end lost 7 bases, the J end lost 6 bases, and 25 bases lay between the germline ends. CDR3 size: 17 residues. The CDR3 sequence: CASTLGVGRGNVQPQHF. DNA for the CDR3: TGTGCCAGCACCCTGGGGGTGGGCAGGGGAAACGTTCAGCCCCAGCATTTT.

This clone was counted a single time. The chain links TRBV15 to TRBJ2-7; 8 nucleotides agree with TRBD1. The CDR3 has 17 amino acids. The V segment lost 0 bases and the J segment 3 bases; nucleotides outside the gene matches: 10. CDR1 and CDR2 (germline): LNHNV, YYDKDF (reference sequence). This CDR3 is CATSRDPPDRVIYEQYF. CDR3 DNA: TGTGCCACCAGCAGAGATCCCCCGGACAGGGTAATCTACGAGCAGTACTTC.

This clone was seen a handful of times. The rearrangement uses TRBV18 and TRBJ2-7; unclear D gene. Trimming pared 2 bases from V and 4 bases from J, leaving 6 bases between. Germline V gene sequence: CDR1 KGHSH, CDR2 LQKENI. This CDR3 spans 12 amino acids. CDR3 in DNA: TGTGCCAGCTCACCAACACAGTACGAGCAGTACTTC. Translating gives CASSPTQYEQYF.

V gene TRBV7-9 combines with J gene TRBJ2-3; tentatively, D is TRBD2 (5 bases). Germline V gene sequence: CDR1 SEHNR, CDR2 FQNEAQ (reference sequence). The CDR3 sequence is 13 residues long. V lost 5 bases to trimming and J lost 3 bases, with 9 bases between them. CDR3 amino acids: CASSGSSTDTQYF. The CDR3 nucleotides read TGTGCCAGCAGCGGGAGTAGTACAGATACGCAGTATTTT.

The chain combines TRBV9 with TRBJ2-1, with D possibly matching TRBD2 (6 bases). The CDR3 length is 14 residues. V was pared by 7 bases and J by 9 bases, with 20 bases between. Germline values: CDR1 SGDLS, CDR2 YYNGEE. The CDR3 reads CASAPPPGAVEQFF. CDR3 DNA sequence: TGTGCCAGCGCCCCCCCTCCGGGAGCGGTTGAGCAGTTCTTC.

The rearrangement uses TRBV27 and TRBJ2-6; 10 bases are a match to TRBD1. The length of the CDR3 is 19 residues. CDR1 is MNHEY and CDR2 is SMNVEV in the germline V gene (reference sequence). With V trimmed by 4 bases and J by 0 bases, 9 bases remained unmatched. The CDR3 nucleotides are TGTGCCAGCAGTTCGCCGGGACAGGGGTCCACCTCTGGGGCCAACGTCCTGACTTTC. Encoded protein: CASSSPGQGSTSGANVLTF. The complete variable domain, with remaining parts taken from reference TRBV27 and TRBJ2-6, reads EAQVTQNPRYLITVTGKKLTVTCSQNMNHEYMSWYRQDPGLGLRQIYYSMNVEVTDKGDVPEGYKVSRKEKRNFPLILESPSPNQTSLYFCASSSPGQGSTSGANVLTFGAGSRLTVL.

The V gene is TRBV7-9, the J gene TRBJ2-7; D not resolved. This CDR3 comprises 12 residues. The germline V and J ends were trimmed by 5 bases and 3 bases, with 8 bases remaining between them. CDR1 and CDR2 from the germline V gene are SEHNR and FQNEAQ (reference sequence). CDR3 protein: CASSRDNYEQYF. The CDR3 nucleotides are TGTGCCAGCAGCCGTGATAACTACGAGCAGTACTTC.

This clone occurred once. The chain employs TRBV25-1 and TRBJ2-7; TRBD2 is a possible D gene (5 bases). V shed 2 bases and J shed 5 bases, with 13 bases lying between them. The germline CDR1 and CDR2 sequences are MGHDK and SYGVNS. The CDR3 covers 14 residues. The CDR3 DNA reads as TGTGCCAGCAGTGAAAGCTCGTTGGGAGACGAGCAGTACTTC. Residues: CASSESSLGDEQYF.